This record looks at one TCR beta chain sequence and its context. This entry is derived from a study of blood T cell repertoires in COVID-19. Assay used: immunoSEQ multiplex PCR; TCRdb lists only in-frame clones, some missing. The repertoire has 220,000 or so clones, about 88% of them found once; the top ten carry 10%. The sequence was collected from a woman aged 45-60 years with COVID-19, enrolled during active disease. Sequencing input: peripheral blood.

CDR3 sequence (DNA): TGTGCCAGCAGCAAGACAGGGGGCGATGGCTACACCTTC. Protein product: CASSKTGGDGYTF. The V gene is TRBV7-3, the J gene TRBJ1-2, with 10 nucleotides matching TRBD1. This CDR3 has 13 residues. The junction had 3 bases not matched to a gene; V was cut back by 5 bases and J by 6 bases. From germline, CDR1 is SGHTA and CDR2 FQGTGA.